The present T cell receptor beta chain was sequenced within a study of blood T cells in healthy people across ages. Study results and limitations: In older individuals, TCR beta diversity per million T cells was lower, falling roughly linearly with age. Unsorted PBMC material precluded a definitive naive versus antigen-experienced comparison.

CDR1 and CDR2 from the germline V gene are DFQATT and SNEGSKA (reference sequence). V lost 0 bases to trimming and J lost 2 bases, with 10 bases between them. The CDR3 consists of 14 residues. Primers used in a second PCR of about 6 to 12 cycles were a sample-barcoded 5' primer and a J-beta primer mix. TCRdb re-called the 5' RACE reads through MiXCR, storing one row per CDR3 protein. The sample holds about 640,000 distinct CDR3 sequences, 58% seen once. This clonotype was recorded a few times. Its antigen is not known. The rearrangement links TRBV20-1 to TRBJ1-2; D is undetermined. This receptor was identified in a man between 60 and 70 years old in good health. Source material: blood. The CDR3 spells CSARDGSTNYGYTF. CDR3 nucleotides: TGCAGTGCTAGAGACGGCAGTACGAACTATGGCTACACCTTC.